This passage covers 6 T cell receptor beta chains from one sample sequenced in a study of cytomegalovirus exposure and HLA in healthy donors. Vbeta (60) and Jbeta (13) primers were used in the PCR. Profiled with immunoSEQ multiplex PCR; TCRdb holds only in-frame clones, not every one. The sample has about 95,000 clones, about 73% seen once. Sequencing was performed on PBMCs. The receptors shown here come from a woman between 45 and 65 years old in good health and CMV-seropositive.

This clone occurred a few times. The rearrangement links TRBV5-4 to TRBJ1-6, with 7 bases identical to TRBD1. Germline V lookup: CDR1 SGHNT, CDR2 YYREEE (reference sequence). CDR3 length equals 16 residues. V gave up 0 bases and J gave up 8 bases; unmatched junction bases: 8. CDR3 DNA: TGTGCCAGCAGCTTGGACAGGGACAGTGCCCATTCACCCCTCCACTTT. The encoded protein is CASSLDRDSAHSPLHF.

In this sample, this clone turned up once. This chain connects TRBV27 to TRBJ1-2; 9 nucleotides agree with TRBD1. The CDR3 runs to 15 residues. The junction had 9 bases not matched to a gene; V was cut back by 2 bases and J by 8 bases. CDR1 is MNHEY and CDR2 is SMNVEV in the germline V gene (reference sequence). Here the CDR3 reads CASSLITGGARGYTF. The CDR3 region has the DNA TGTGCCAGCAGTTTAATCACAGGGGGCGCGAGGGGCTACACCTTC.

The rearrangement joins TRBV6-1 to TRBJ1-2, with D tentatively TRBD1 (5 bases). Germline CDR1 is MNHNS and CDR2 is SASEGT. The CDR3 spans 13 residues. Trimming took off 3 bases at V and 2 bases at J, with 7 bases between the two ends. For the CDR3, the DNA is TGTGCCAGCAGTGATAGACAGAACTATGGCTACACCTTC. It translates to CASSDRQNYGYTF.

The chain is built from TRBV7-3 and TRBJ2-4; D not certain. V was pared by 2 bases and J by 7 bases, with 9 bases between. The germline CDR1 and CDR2 sequences are SGHTA and FQGTGA. The CDR3 totals 13 residues. The CDR3 region is CASSLDLDNIQYF. CDR3 DNA sequence: TGTGCCAGCAGCTTAGACCTAGACAACATTCAGTACTTC.

Only one count was recorded for this clone. The CDR3 sequence: CASKEMYLKGELFF. CDR3 coding DNA: TGTGCCAGCAAGGAGATGTATCTAAAAGGGGAGCTGTTTTTT. The V call is TRBV2, the J call TRBJ2-2, with D unclear. Germline values: CDR1 SNHLY, CDR2 FYNNEI. Trimming removed 7 bases from V and 8 bases from J, with 17 bases in between. This CDR3 contains 14 residues.

This clone was seen a few times. The chain links TRBV10-3 to TRBJ2-3, with D perhaps matching TRBD2 (6 bases). The ends were cut back, 0 bases at V and 3 bases at J, with 16 bases in the middle. Germline values: CDR1 ENHRY, CDR2 SYGVKD. CDR3 length: 17 residues. CDR3 amino acids: CAISESAEGGATDTQYF. In DNA, the CDR3 is TGTGCCATCAGTGAGTCGGCAGAAGGAGGGGCTACAGATACGCAGTATTTT.